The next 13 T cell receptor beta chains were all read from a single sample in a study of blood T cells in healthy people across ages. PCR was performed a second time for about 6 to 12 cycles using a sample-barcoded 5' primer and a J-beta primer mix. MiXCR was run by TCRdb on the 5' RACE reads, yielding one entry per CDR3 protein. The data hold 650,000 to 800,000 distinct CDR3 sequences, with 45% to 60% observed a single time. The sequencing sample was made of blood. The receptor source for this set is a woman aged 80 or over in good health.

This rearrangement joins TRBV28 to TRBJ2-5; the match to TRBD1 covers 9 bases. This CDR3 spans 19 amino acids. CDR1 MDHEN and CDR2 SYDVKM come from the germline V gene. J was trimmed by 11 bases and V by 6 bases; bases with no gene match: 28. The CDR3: CASSRFEASGTGPGNEQYF. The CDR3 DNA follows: TGTGCCAGCAGCCGATTCGAAGCCTCCGGGACAGGGCCTGGCAATGAGCAGTACTTC. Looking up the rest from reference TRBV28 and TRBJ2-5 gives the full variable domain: DVKVTQSSRYLVKRTGEKVFLECVQDMDHENMFWYRQDPGLGLRLIYFSYDVKMKEKGDIPEGYSVSREKKERFSLILESASTNQTSMYLCASSRFEASGTGPGNEQYFGPGTRLLVL.

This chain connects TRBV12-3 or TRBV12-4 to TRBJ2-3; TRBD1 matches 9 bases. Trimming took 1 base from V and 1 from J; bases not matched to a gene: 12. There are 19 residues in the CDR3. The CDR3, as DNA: TGTGCCAGCAGTTTAGGACAGGGGGTTACCTACGTATGCACAGATACGCAGTATTTT. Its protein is CASSLGQGVTYVCTDTQYF.

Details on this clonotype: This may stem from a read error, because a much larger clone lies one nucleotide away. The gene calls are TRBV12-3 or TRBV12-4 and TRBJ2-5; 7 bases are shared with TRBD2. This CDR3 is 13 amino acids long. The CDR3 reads CACSRGDQETQYF. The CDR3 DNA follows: TGTGCCTGCAGTCGGGGGGACCAAGAGACCCAGTACTTC.

Here the CDR3 reads CASSYSIRSGGLGYNEQFF. CDR3 nucleotide sequence: TGTGCCAGCAGTTACTCGATTCGCTCTGGGGGGCTTGGGTACAATGAGCAGTTCTTC. The chain has TRBV6-5 and TRBJ2-1; TRBD1 or TRBD2 may be the D gene (6 bases each). The V and J ends lost 0 bases and 4 bases respectively, with 22 bases between them. The germline CDR1 and CDR2 sequences are MNHEY and SVGAGI. This CDR3 spans 19 amino acids.

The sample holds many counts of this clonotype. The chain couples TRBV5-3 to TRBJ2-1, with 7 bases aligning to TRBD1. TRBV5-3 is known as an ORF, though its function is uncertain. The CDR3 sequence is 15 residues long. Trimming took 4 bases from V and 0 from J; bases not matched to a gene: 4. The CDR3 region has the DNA TGTGCCAGAAGCCCTACAGGGGCCTCCTACAATGAGCAGTTCTTC. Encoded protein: CARSPTGASYNEQFF.

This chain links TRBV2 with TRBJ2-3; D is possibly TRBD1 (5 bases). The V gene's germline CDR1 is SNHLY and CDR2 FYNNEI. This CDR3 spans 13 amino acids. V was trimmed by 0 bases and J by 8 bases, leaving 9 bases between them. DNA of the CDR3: TGTGCCAGCAGTGAAGCGCTTAGGGGTACGCAGTATTTT. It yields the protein CASSEALRGTQYF.

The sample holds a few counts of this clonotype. Written as DNA, the CDR3 is TGTGCCAGTAGTATCTTAGGGCTGAGGTACAATGAGCAGTTCTTC. It yields the protein CASSILGLRYNEQFF. This chain uses TRBV19 with TRBJ2-1; no reliable D call. CDR1 LNHDA and CDR2 SQIVND come from the germline V gene (reference sequence). The V end lost 3 bases, the J end lost 4 bases, and 13 bases lay between the germline ends. This CDR3 spans 15 amino acids. Filled out from reference TRBV19 and TRBJ2-1, the complete variable domain reads DGGITQSPKYLFRKEGQNVTLSCEQNLNHDAMYWYRQDPGQGLRLIYYSQIVNDFQKGDIAEGYSVSREKKESFPLTVTSAQKNPTAFYLCASSILGLRYNEQFFGPGTRLTVL.

CDR3 nucleotide sequence: TGCAGTGCTAGCCTCGCCCAGGGGAACGGCTACACCTTC. Residues: CSASLAQGNGYTF. The V gene is TRBV20-1, the J gene TRBJ1-2; D possibly corresponds to TRBD1 (6 bases). The ends were cut back, 3 bases at V and 8 bases at J, with 16 bases in the middle. Looked up from germline, CDR1 is DFQATT and CDR2 is SNEGSKA (reference sequence). The CDR3 spans 13 residues.

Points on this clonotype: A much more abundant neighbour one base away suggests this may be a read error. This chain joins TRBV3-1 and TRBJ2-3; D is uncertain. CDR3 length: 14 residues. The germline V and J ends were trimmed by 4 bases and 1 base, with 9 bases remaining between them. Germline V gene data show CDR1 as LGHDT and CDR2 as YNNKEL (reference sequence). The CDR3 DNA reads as TGTGCCAGCAGCCGAGAATTCCGCACAGATACGCAGTATTTT. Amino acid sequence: CASSREFRTDTQYF.

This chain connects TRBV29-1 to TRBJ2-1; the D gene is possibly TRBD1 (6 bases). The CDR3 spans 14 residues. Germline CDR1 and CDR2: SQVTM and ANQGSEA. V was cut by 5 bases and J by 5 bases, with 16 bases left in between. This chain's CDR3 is CSVPRKRQDNEQFF. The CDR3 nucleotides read TGCAGCGTTCCACGGAAGAGACAGGACAATGAGCAGTTCTTC.

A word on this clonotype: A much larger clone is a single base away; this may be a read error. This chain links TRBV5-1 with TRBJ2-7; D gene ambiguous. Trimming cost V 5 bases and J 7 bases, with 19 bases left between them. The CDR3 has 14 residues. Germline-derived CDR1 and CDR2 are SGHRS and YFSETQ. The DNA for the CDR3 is TGCGCCAGCAGTGGGTCGGATTCCTACAATGAGCAGTACTTC. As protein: CASSGSDSYNEQYF.

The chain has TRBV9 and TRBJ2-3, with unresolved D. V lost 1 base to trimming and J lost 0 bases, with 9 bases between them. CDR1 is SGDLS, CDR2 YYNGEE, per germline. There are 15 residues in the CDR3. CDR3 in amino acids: CASSVRTRSTDTQYF. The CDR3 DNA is TGTGCCAGCAGCGTAAGGACCCGAAGCACAGATACGCAGTATTTT.

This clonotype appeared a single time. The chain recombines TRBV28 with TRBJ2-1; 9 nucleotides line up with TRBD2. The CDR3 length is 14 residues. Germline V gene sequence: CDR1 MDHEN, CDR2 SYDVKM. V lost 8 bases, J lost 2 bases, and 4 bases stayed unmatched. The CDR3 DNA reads TGTGCCAGCGCTAGCGGGGCCGCCTACAATGAGCAGTTCTTC. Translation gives CASASGAAYNEQFF.